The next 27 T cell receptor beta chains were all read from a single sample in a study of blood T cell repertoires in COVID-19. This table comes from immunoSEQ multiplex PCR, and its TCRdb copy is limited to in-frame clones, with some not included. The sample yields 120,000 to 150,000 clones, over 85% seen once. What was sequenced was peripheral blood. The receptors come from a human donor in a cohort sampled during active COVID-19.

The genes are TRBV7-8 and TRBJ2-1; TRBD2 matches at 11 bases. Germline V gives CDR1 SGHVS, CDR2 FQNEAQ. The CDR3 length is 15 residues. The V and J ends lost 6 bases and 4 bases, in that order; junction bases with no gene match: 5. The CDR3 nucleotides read TGTGCCAGCAGGTACCTAGCGGGGGGTTACAATGAGCAGTTCTTC. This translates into CASRYLAGGYNEQFF.

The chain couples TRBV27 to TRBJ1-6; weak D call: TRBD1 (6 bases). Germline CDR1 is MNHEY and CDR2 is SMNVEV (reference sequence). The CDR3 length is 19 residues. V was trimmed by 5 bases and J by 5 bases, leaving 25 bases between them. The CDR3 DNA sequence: TGTGCCAGCAGTCTAATAGGGTGGGGGGGCGTAGTCGATAATTCACCCCTCCACTTT. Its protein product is CASSLIGWGGVVDNSPLHF.

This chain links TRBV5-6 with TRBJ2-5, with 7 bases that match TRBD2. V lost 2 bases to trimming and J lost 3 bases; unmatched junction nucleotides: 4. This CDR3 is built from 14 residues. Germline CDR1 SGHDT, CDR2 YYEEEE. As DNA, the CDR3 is TGTGCCAGCAGCTTTGGGACTACCAAAGAGACCCAGTACTTC. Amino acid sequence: CASSFGTTKETQYF.

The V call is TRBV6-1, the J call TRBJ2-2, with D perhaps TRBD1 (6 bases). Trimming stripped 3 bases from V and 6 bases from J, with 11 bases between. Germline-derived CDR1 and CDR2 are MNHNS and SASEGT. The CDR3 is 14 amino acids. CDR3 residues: CASSEGPGAGELFF. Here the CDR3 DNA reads TGTGCCAGCAGTGAGGGACCAGGGGCCGGGGAGCTGTTTTTT.

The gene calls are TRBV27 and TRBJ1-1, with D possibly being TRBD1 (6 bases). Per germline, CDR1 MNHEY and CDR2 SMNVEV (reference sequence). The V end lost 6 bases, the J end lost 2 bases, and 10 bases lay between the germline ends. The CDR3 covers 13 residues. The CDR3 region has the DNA TGTGCCAGCAGGCGGGGGCCTAACACTGAAGCTTTCTTT. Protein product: CASRRGPNTEAFF.

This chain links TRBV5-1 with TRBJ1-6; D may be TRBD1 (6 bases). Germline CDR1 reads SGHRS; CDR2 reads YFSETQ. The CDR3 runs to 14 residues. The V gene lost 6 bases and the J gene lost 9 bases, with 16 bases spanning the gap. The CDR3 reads CASMENRDSSPLHF. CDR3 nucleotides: TGCGCCAGCATGGAGAACAGGGATAGTTCACCCCTCCACTTT.

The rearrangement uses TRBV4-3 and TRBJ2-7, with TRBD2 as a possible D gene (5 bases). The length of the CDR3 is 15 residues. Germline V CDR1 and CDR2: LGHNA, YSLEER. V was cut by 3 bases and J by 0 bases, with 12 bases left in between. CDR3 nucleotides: TGCGCCAGCAGCCAGTTCGGGGATTCCTCCTACGAGCAGTACTTC. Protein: CASSQFGDSSYEQYF.

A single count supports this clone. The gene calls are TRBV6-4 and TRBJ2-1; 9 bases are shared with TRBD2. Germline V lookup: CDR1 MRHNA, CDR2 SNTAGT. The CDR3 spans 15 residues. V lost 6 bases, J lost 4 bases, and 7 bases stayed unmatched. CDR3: CASSPSGGPYNEQFF. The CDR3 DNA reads TGTGCCAGCAGCCCGAGCGGGGGGCCATACAATGAGCAGTTCTTC.

The CDR3 protein is CASSQDPQGNQPQHF. As DNA, the CDR3 is TGCGCCAGCAGCCAAGATCCACAGGGCAATCAGCCCCAGCATTTT. V and J are TRBV4-3 and TRBJ1-5; possible D gene TRBD1, 5 bases. The ends were cut back, 0 bases at V and 2 bases at J, with 8 bases in the middle. Germline V gene data show CDR1 as LGHNA and CDR2 as YSLEER. This CDR3 contains 15 residues.

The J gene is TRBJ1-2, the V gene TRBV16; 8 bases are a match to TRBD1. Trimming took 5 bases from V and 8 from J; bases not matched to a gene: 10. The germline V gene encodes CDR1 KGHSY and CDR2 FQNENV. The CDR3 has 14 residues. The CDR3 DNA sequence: TGTGCCAGCAGCGACCGGGGGACAGGTATCGGCTACACCTTC. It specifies CASSDRGTGIGYTF.

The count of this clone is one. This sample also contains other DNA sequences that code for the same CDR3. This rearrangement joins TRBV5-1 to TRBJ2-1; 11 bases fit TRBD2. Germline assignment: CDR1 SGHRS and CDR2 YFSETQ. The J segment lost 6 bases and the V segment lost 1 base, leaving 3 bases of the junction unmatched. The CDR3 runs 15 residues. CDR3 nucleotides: TGCGCCAGCAGCTTGTCTACTAGCGGGGGCAATGAGCAGTTCTTC. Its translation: CASSLSTSGGNEQFF.

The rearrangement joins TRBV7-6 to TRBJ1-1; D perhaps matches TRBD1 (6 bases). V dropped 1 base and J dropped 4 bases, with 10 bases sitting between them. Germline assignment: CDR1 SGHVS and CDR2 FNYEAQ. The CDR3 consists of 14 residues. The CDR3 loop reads CASSLVTGTTEAFF. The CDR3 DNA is TGTGCCAGCAGCTTAGTAACAGGGACCACTGAAGCTTTCTTT.

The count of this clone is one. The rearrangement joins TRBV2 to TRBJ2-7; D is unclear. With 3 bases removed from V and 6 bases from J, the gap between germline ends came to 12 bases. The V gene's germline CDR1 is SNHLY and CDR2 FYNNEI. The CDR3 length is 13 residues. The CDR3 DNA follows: TGTGCCAGCAGTGATCAGCTCCTAGGCGAGCAGTACTTC. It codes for CASSDQLLGEQYF.

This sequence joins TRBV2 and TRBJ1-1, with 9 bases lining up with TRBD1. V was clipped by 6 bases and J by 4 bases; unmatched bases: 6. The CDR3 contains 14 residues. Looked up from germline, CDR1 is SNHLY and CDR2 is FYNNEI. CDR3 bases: TGTGCCAGCAGCCTCCGGGACAGGGTCACTGAAGCTTTCTTT. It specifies CASSLRDRVTEAFF.

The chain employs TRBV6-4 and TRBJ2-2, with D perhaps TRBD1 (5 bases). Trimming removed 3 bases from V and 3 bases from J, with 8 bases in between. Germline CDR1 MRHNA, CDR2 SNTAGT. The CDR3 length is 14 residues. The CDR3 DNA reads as TGTGCCAGCAGTGAGCGCAGGGACACCGGGGAGCTGTTTTTT. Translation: CASSERRDTGELFF.

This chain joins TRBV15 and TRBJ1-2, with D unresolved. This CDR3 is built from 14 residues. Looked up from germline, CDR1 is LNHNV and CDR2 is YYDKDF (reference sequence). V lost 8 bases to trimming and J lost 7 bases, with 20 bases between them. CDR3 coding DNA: TGTGCCACCGGCATAGTAGGGAAGGGAGTTGGCTACACCTTC. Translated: CATGIVGKGVGYTF.

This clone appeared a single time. This CDR3 reads CASSPSSYEQYF. As DNA, the CDR3 is TGTGCCAGCAGCCCCAGCTCCTACGAGCAGTACTTC. The genes are TRBV7-3 and TRBJ2-7; D remains ambiguous. The CDR3 has 12 residues. Looked up from germline, CDR1 is SGHTA and CDR2 is FQGTGA. V gave up 5 bases and J gave up 0 bases, with 5 bases separating them.

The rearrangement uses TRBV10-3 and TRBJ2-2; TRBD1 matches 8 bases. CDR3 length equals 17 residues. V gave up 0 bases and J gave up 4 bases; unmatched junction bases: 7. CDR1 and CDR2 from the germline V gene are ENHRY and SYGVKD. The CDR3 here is CAISESAGGEVTGELFF. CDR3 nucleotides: TGTGCCATCAGTGAGTCGGCAGGGGGCGAAGTCACCGGGGAGCTGTTTTTT.

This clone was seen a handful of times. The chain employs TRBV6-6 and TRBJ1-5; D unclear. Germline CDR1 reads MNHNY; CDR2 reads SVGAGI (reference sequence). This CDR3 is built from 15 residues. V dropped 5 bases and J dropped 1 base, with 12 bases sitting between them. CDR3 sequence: CASSHVRYSNQPQHF. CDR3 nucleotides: TGTGCCAGCAGTCACGTCCGCTACAGCAATCAGCCCCAGCATTTT.

The CDR3: CASSVSPAGNSYEQYF. The CDR3 region has the DNA TGTGCCAGCAGCGTATCGCCAGCGGGGAACTCCTACGAGCAGTACTTC. The genes are TRBV9 and TRBJ2-7, with TRBD2 matching 7 bases. V gave up 1 base and J gave up 0 bases; unmatched junction bases: 7. CDR3 length: 16 amino acids. Germline values: CDR1 SGDLS, CDR2 YYNGEE.

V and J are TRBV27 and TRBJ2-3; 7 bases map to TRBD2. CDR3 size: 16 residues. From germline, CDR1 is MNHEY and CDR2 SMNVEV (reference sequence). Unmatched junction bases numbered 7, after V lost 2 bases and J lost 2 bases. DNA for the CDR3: TGTGCCAGCAGTTTACGGAGCGGGGAACTCACAGATACGCAGTATTTT. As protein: CASSLRSGELTDTQYF.

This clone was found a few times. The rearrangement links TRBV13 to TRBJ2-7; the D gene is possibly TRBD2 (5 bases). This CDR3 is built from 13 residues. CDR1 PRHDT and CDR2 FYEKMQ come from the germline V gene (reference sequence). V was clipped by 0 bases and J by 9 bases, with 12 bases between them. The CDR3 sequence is CASSLGSGNGQYF. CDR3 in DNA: TGTGCCAGCAGCTTAGGTTCGGGGAATGGGCAGTACTTC.

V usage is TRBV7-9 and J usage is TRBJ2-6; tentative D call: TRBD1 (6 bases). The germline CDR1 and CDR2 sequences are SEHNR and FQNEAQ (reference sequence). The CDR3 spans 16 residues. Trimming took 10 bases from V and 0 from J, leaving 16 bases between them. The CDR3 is CANRDTGVSGANVLTF. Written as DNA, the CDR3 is TGTGCCAACCGGGACACTGGAGTCTCTGGGGCCAACGTCCTGACTTTC.

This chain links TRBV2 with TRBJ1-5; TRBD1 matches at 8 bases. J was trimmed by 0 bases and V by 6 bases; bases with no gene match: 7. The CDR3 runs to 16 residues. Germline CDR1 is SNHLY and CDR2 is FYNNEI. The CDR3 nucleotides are TGTGCCAGCAGGAGGATGGGACAGGATAGCAATCAGCCCCAGCATTTT. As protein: CASRRMGQDSNQPQHF.

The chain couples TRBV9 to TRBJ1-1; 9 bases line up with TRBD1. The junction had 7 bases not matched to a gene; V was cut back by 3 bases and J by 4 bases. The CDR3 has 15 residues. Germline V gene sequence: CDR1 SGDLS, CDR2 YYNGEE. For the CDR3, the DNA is TGTGCCAGCAGCGGCGGAGGGACAGGGTTCACTGAAGCTTTCTTT. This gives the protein CASSGGGTGFTEAFF.

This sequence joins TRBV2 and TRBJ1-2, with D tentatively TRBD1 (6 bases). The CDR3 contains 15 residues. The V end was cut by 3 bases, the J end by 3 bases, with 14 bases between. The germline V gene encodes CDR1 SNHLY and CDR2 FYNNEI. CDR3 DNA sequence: TGTGCCAGCAGTGATTCAACAGGGCGATACTATGGCTACACCTTC. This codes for CASSDSTGRYYGYTF.

CDR3 sequence: CASSETGAGNTIYF. In nucleotides, the CDR3 is TGTGCCAGCTCAGAGACAGGAGCTGGAAACACCATATATTTT. The rearrangement uses TRBV18 and TRBJ1-3; D is possibly TRBD1 (6 bases). CDR1 is KGHSH, CDR2 LQKENI, per germline. Deletions cut 5 bases from V and 2 bases from J, with 10 bases between. The CDR3 is 14 amino acids.